The T cell receptor beta chain described here comes from a study of T cells after yellow fever vaccination. Overall study context: Low-cell-number fractions were prepared with SMART-Seq v4 Ultra Low Input.

TCRdb reprocessed the 5' RACE reads with MiXCR, giving one entry per CDR3 protein. The repertoire holds roughly 150,000 distinct CDR3 sequences, with less than 9% as singletons. Looked up from germline, CDR1 is SEHNR and CDR2 is FQNEAQ (reference sequence). The CDR3 runs 12 residues. V gave up 6 bases and J gave up 2 bases, with 5 bases separating them. This clonotype showed up many times. The genes are TRBV7-9 and TRBJ1-5; D remains ambiguous. The origin of this receptor is a man aged 18 to 30 who received the YFV17D yellow fever vaccine. Sequencing was performed on CD4+ T cells sorted from PBMCs, taken less than 6 days after the first yellow fever vaccination. The CDR3 DNA follows: TGTGCCAGCAGTTTTGGCAATCAGCCCCAGCATTTT. It codes for CASSFGNQPQHF.